Listed below are T cell receptor beta chains from one sample, sequenced in a study of post-analysis software for immune sequencing data. TCRdb re-called the PCR reads through MiXCR, storing one row per CDR3 protein. The sample includes 650,000 to 900,000 distinct CDR3 sequences, around 45% of them seen just once. The sequencing sample was made of blood. The receptors originated from a girl aged 10-17 years with multiple sclerosis. The CDR3 runs from the conserved cysteine through the conserved F or W. Each record gives: J gene, V gene, D gene, clone size, CDR3 protein, CDR3 DNA. The D gene is left open where the match is weak. Only part of the rows carry a size: once, few, many, or a class if the clone is expanded.

TRBJ2-7 | TRBV7-8 | - | few | CASSLEGEGQTNLWYF | TGTGCCAGCAGCTTAGAGGGGGAGGGACAGACCAACCTTTGGTACTTC
TRBJ2-7 | TRBV7-2 | TRBD1 | - | CASSLGSRGYEQYF | TGTGCCAGCAGCTTAGGCAGCAGGGGGTACGAGCAGTACTTC
TRBJ2-3 | TRBV20-1 | - | - | CSARVIRTSTDTQYF | TGCAGTGCTAGAGTTATCAGGACTTCCACAGATACGCAGTATTTT
TRBJ1-4 | TRBV20-1 | - | - | CSARAGGGLNEKLFF | TGCAGTGCTAGAGCCGGTGGGGGCCTGAATGAAAAACTGTTTTTT
TRBJ1-2 | TRBV27 | TRBD1 | - | CASSTATGINYGYTF | TGTGCCAGCAGTACCGCGACAGGGATTAATTATGGCTACACCTTC
TRBJ1-2 | TRBV5-1 | - | - | CASRSRDGYTF | TGCGCCAGCAGAAGCAGGGACGGCTACACCTTC
TRBJ2-3 | TRBV2 | - | - | CASSVLMAATDTQYF | TGTGCCAGCAGTGTCCTAATGGCGGCCACAGATACGCAGTATTTT
TRBJ2-3 | TRBV20-1 | TRBD2 | - | CSASTSTSFDTQYF | TGCAGTGCGTCTACTTCGACTAGCTTCGATACGCAGTATTTT
TRBJ2-5 | TRBV7-2 | - | once | CASSSVGRLKTLSTQYF | TGTGCCAGCAGCTCTGTAGGGAGGCTCAAAACCCTGTCGACCCAGTACTTC
TRBJ2-3 | TRBV7-7 | - | few | CASAAAAWSDTQYF | TGTGCTAGCGCGGCGGCCGCCTGGTCGGATACGCAGTATTTT
TRBJ2-7 | TRBV28 | TRBD1 | - | CASSSDVDRDYEQYF | TGTGCCAGCAGTTCCGACGTCGACAGGGACTACGAGCAGTACTTC
TRBJ1-2 | TRBV29-1 | - | few | CSVARARRDGYTF | TGCAGCGTTGCGAGAGCCAGGAGGGACGGCTACACCTTC
TRBJ2-3 | TRBV12-3/TRBV12-4 | - | few | CASTLGGYTDTQYF | TGTGCCAGCACCCTGGGCGGCTACACAGATACGCAGTATTTT
TRBJ1-2 | TRBV5-5 | TRBD1 | few | CASSLGTDYYGYTF | TGTGCCAGCAGCTTAGGGACAGACTACTATGGCTACACCTTC
TRBJ2-3 | TRBV20-1 | - | few | CSAIRPLDTQYF | TGCAGTGCTATTAGACCGCTAGATACGCAGTATTTT
TRBJ2-7 | TRBV27 | TRBD1 | - | CASRSIAGTGFIEQYF | TGTGCCAGCAGATCAATCGCCGGGACAGGCTTCATTGAGCAGTACTTC
TRBJ2-1 | TRBV29-1 | - | - | CSAETGAGPGQFF | TGCAGCGCCGAAACAGGTGCAGGGCCGGGGCAGTTCTTC
TRBJ2-1 | TRBV2 | - | few | CASSERLLNEQFF | TGTGCCAGCAGTGAAAGGCTGCTAAATGAGCAGTTCTTC
TRBJ2-5 | TRBV5-1 | TRBD2 | - | CASTQGLAGETQYF | TGCGCCAGCACCCAGGGACTAGCGGGGGAGACCCAGTACTTC
TRBJ2-4 | TRBV6-2/TRBV6-3 | TRBD2 | - | CASSPGGGRAKKNIQYF | TGTGCCAGCTCGCCGGGAGGGGGACGGGCCAAGAAAAACATTCAGTACTTC
TRBJ1-2 | TRBV29-1 | - | - | CSVELGGSNYGHTF | TGCAGCGTTGAACTTGGAGGGTCTAACTATGGCCACACCTTC
TRBJ2-7 | TRBV7-9 | - | - | CASNSTGTLNSYEQYF | TGTGCCAGCAACTCTACCGGGACCCTAAACTCCTACGAGCAGTACTTC
TRBJ1-2 | TRBV28 | TRBD1 | few | CASRLQGARGYTF | TGTGCCAGCAGACTACAGGGGGCTCGTGGCTACACCTTC
TRBJ1-1 | TRBV20-1 | - | few | CSARQGSAFF | TGCAGTGCTAGGCAGGGCTCAGCTTTCTTT
TRBJ2-7 | TRBV6-5 | TRBD1 | - | CASSVQGARSEQYF | TGTGCCAGCAGTGTACAGGGGGCAAGGAGCGAGCAGTACTTC
TRBJ2-1 | TRBV6-5 | - | - | CASSPSRGAGNEQFF | TGTGCCAGCAGCCCTTCGAGGGGCGCAGGGAATGAGCAGTTCTTC